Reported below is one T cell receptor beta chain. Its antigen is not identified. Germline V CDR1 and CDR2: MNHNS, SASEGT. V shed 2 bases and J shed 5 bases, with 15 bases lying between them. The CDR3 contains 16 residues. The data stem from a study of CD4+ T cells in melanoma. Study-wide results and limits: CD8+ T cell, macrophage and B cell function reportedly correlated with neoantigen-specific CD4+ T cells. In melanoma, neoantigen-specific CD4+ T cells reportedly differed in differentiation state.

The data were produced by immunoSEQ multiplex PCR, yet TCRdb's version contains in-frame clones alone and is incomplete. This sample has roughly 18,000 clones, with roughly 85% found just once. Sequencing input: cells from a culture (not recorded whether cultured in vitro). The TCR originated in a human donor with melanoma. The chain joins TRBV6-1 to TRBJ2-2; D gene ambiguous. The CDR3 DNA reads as TGTGCCAGCAGTGAAAAGGTGTACCTCCTTACCGGGGAGCTGTTTTTT. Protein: CASSEKVYLLTGELFF.